This TCR beta chain was sequenced during a study of blood T cell repertoires in COVID-19 (dated by TCRdb to 2020 to 2022). Context from the whole study: Collaborator samples came from the United States, Italy and Spain and covered acute and convalescent phases of COVID-19. The prospective study material was composed of cDNA or gDNA derived from T cells, B-cell-depleted T cells, or PBMCs. Subjects who had been exposed to COVID-19, were actively infected with it, or had recovered from it provided the deeply sampled blood TCRbeta repertoires that made up the dataset. A freely available public database, intended as a resource for researchers studying the immune response to SARS-CoV-2, is where the repertoires were released. The samples were drawn from two sources: the first 160 participants of the ongoing ImmuneRACE study, and 1,000 to 1,500 subjects contributed by 6 global collaborators. Sample metadata almost always included a de-identified subject ID, COVID-19 status, age in years and sex. Where available, HLA class I and class II types were taken from metadata supplied by the sample provider and were not determined by assay-based typing. General findings and caveats noted by the study authors: The amount of clinical and demographic metadata varied by source and participant and was provided uncurated.

CDR1 and CDR2, looked up from the germline V gene, are SGHVS and FQNEAQ. Inclusive of the bounding cysteine and phenylalanine, the CDR3 is 16 residues long. Kept here is only the CDR3 DNA, which spans 48 bases and is read in frame from base 1. Trimmed from V: 5 bases; trimmed from J: 1 base; junction bases lacking a gene match: 8. Collaborating institutions collected whole blood in K2EDTA tubes following their own protocols. For TCRbeta analysis, collaborator samples were shipped as frozen whole blood, as isolated PBMCs, or as DNA extracted from either sample type. The immunoSEQ Assay, a bias-controlled multiplex PCR, was used to amplify TCRbeta CDR3 regions from genomic DNA. In the source study's methods: Within the assay, amplification of reference gene primers was used to estimate how many nucleated cells each sample contained. To quantify the absolute abundance of each unique TCRbeta CDR3 rearrangement, sequence reads were collapsed and filtered. For each sample, productive Simpson clonality was calculated as the square root of Simpson's diversity index over productive rearrangements. Not all clones reach the TCRdb copy of this immuneACCESS table, which keeps in-frame sequences only. Checked studies attribute under half of the gap to unresolved V genes and leave the rest unexplained. Clonal size and the V and J genes are those of that table, whereas D and trimming came from the DNA. A total of approximately 280,000 clones appear in this sample, around 85% of them only once. Jointly, the top ten make up approximately 10% of the sample.

With regard to this clone: It lacks a known antigen. Per-nucleotide qualities are absent, and no much larger clonotype sits a single base away.

This receptor was taken from a woman in her 70s with acute or convalescent COVID-19. The sequence links TRBV7-8 to TRBJ2-3; 8 central nucleotides agree with TRBD2. Sequenced input: peripheral blood. The CDR3 sequence is CASSPRRAGGTDTQYF. The bases read TGTGCCAGCAGCCCCAGGAGAGCGGGGGGCACAGATACGCAGTATTTT.